These T cell receptor beta chains were read from a single sample in a study of CD4 T cells in relation to SARS-CoV-2 and coronaviruses. Using immunoSEQ multiplex PCR, the repertoire was profiled, and TCRdb retains in-frame clones only, with some absent. The sample includes some 20,000 clones, under 80% seen only once; the top ten take roughly 15%. Their antigens remain unidentified. The specimen sequenced was CD4+ T cells from PBMCs, cultured in vitro. The receptors were sampled from a human donor in good health. The CDR3 runs from the conserved cysteine through the conserved F or W. The D gene is left open where the match is weak. Clone size is not always given. Where it is, it says once, few, many or a class for expanded clones.

>NA|TRBV5-4|TRBJ1-2|TRBD1
CASSPGQNYGYTF
TGTGCCAGCAGCCCGGGACAGAACTATGGCTACACCTTC
>few|TRBV5-4|TRBJ2-1|TRBD2
CASIDGTSGNEQFF
TGTGCCAGCATCGACGGGACTAGCGGTAATGAGCAGTTCTTC
>NA|TRBV27|TRBJ2-7|NA
CASSLDRISSYEQYF
TGTGCCAGCAGTTTGGACAGAATTAGCTCCTACGAGCAGTACTTC
>NA|TRBV5-4|TRBJ2-4|TRBD2
CASSLLAGGRKTIQYF
TGTGCCAGCAGCTTATTAGCGGGGGGTCGGAAAACCATTCAGTACTTC
>NA|TRBV4-3|TRBJ2-2|NA
CASSQRSGGTGELFF
TGCGCCAGCAGCCAACGATCGGGTGGCACCGGGGAGCTGTTTTTT
>NA|TRBV7-2|TRBJ2-7|NA
CASSLFPITYEQYF
TGTGCCAGCAGCTTATTCCCGATTACCTACGAGCAGTACTTC
>once|TRBV7-7|TRBJ2-5|NA
CASSKMASSGTQYF
TGTGCCAGCAGCAAAATGGCGTCGTCAGGGACCCAGTACTTC
>NA|TRBV24-1|TRBJ2-3|NA
CATSDPTVGVADTQYF
TGTGCCACCAGTGACCCGACCGTGGGGGTCGCAGATACGCAGTATTTT
>NA|TRBV7-2|TRBJ2-1|TRBD2
CASSLRLAGGNEQFF
TGTGCCAGCAGCTTAAGACTAGCGGGAGGAAATGAGCAGTTCTTC
>once|TRBV30|TRBJ1-1|NA
CAWSVRSLEAFF
TGTGCCTGGAGTGTTAGGTCGCTTGAAGCTTTCTTT
>NA|TRBV5-1|TRBJ2-7|NA
CASSLGLSGTLREQYF
TGCGCCAGCAGCTTGGGGCTCTCGGGGACTCTACGAGAGCAGTACTTC
>NA|TRBV6-5|TRBJ2-6|NA
CASRPSGANVLTF
TGTGCCAGCAGGCCCTCTGGGGCCAACGTCCTGACTTTC
>NA|TRBV6-1|TRBJ1-1|NA
CASSEGDWGFAFEAFF
TGTGCCAGCAGTGAGGGGGACTGGGGCTTTGCGTTTGAAGCTTTCTTT
>NA|TRBV6-1|TRBJ2-1|TRBD2
CASRDPSGGADEQFF
TGTGCCAGCAGGGATCCTAGCGGGGGGGCCGATGAGCAGTTCTTC
>once|TRBV7-8|TRBJ2-3|NA
CASSPRRDPDTQYF
TGTGCCAGCAGCCCCAGAAGGGACCCAGATACGCAGTATTTT
>NA|TRBV7-2|TRBJ2-2|NA
CASNRRAGPLAGELFF
TGTGCCAGTAACAGGAGGGCAGGCCCCCTGGCCGGGGAGCTGTTTTTT
>few|TRBV11-2|TRBJ1-1|NA
CASSLEVGEAFF
TGTGCCAGCAGCTTAGAGGTGGGTGAAGCTTTCTTT
>NA|TRBV21-1|TRBJ2-1|NA
CASFPRGYNEQFF
TGTGCCAGCTTCCCGAGGGGGTACAATGAGCAGTTCTTC
>NA|TRBV19|TRBJ2-5|NA
CASSIQGWQETQYF
TGTGCCAGTAGTATTCAGGGGTGGCAAGAGACCCAGTACTTC
>few|TRBV2|TRBJ1-1|TRBD1
CASSPDRGVGNTEAFF
TGTGCCAGCAGTCCGGACAGGGGGGTGGGGAACACTGAAGCTTTCTTT
>NA|TRBV2|TRBJ1-2|NA
CASSLDSGGRGYTF
TGTGCCAGCAGTCTCGACTCCGGCGGTAGGGGCTACACCTTC
>NA|TRBV7-2|TRBJ2-7|NA
CASSPGEAGKVGEQYF
TGTGCCAGCAGCCCCGGGGAAGCTGGGAAAGTGGGCGAGCAGTACTTC
>NA|TRBV13|TRBJ1-3|NA
CASRPGLSSGNTIYF
TGTGCCAGCAGACCCGGACTGAGCTCTGGAAACACCATATATTTT
>NA|TRBV2|TRBJ1-4|NA
CASIRATNEKLFF
TGTGCCAGCATCCGGGCAACTAATGAAAAACTGTTTTTT
>NA|TRBV9|TRBJ1-2|NA
CASSVAMNRANGYTF
TGTGCCAGCAGCGTAGCTATGAACAGGGCGAATGGCTACACCTTC
>few|TRBV30|TRBJ2-1|TRBD2
CAWTLAVSSYNEQFF
TGTGCCTGGACCCTAGCGGTGAGCTCCTACAATGAGCAGTTCTTC
>NA|TRBV7-2|TRBJ2-5|NA
CASSLGGTVRETQYF
TGTGCCAGCAGCTTAGGGGGGACCGTCCGGGAGACCCAGTACTTC
>NA|TRBV3-1/TRBV3-2|TRBJ2-2|TRBD2
CASSASGDTGELFF
TGTGCCAGCAGCGCTAGCGGAGATACCGGGGAGCTGTTTTTT
>few|TRBV7-2|TRBJ1-5|NA
CASSLVPGPPNQPQHF
TGTGCCAGCAGCTTAGTTCCAGGCCCTCCAAATCAGCCCCAGCATTTT
>NA|TRBV4-2|TRBJ1-6|TRBD1
CASSSTLTGHNSPLHF
TGTGCCAGCAGCAGTACGCTGACAGGGCATAATTCACCCCTCCACTTT
>NA|TRBV24-1|TRBJ2-2|NA
CATRGRSGELFF
TGTGCCACCAGGGGCAGGTCTGGGGAGCTGTTTTTT
>NA|TRBV9|TRBJ1-1|TRBD1
CASSLGQGDTEAFF
TGTGCCAGCAGCCTCGGACAGGGCGACACTGAAGCTTTCTTT
>NA|TRBV12-5|TRBJ2-1|TRBD2
CASGLARGLAASYNEQFF
TGTGCTAGTGGTTTGGCAAGAGGACTAGCGGCCTCCTACAATGAGCAGTTCTTC
>NA|TRBV12-1|TRBJ1-1|NA
CASSFGGQGGWTEAFF
TGTGCCAGCAGCTTTGGGGGACAGGGGGGATGGACTGAAGCTTTCTTT
>NA|TRBV9|TRBJ2-1|TRBD2
CASSVALAGYNEQFF
TGTGCCAGCAGCGTAGCCCTAGCGGGCTACAATGAGCAGTTCTTC
>few|TRBV6-6|TRBJ2-7|TRBD1
CASSLTGTANEQYF
TGTGCCAGCAGCCTAACTGGGACAGCAAACGAGCAGTACTTC
>NA|TRBV9|TRBJ2-5|NA
CASSVGPDQETQYF
TGTGCCAGCAGCGTAGGGCCAGATCAAGAGACCCAGTACTTC
>NA|TRBV7-2|TRBJ2-3|NA
CASSLVLGGTDTQYF
TGTGCCAGCAGCTTAGTCCTAGGGGGCACAGATACGCAGTATTTT
>NA|TRBV29-1|TRBJ2-5|TRBD2
CSVVSGGNQETQYF
TGCAGCGTTGTCAGCGGGGGGAACCAAGAGACCCAGTACTTC
>NA|TRBV5-1|TRBJ1-5|TRBD1
CASSPRTGGNQPQHF
TGCGCCAGCAGCCCTCGGACAGGGGGCAATCAGCCCCAGCATTTT